These T cell receptor beta chains were read from a single sample in a study of blood T cell repertoires in COVID-19. Profiling relied on immunoSEQ multiplex PCR, and the TCRdb table lists in-frame clones only, not all of them. The sample includes 200,000 or so clones, roughly 79% of them seen just once. The sample consisted of peripheral blood. All receptors come from a human donor with acute or convalescent COVID-19. The donor label of this sample is uncertain. The CDR3 runs from the conserved cysteine through the conserved F or W. Each record gives: J gene, CDR3 length, V gene, clone size, D gene, CDR3 DNA, CDR3 protein. D genes are given only for firm matches. Rows may omit the clone size; those that give it use once, few, many or a size class.

>TRBJ2-7|16|TRBV5-1|.|TRBD2
TGCGCCAGCAGCACCACCCCTATAGCGGGAGTCAACGAGCAGTACTTC
CASSTTPIAGVNEQYF
>TRBJ2-3|15|TRBV7-2|.|.
TGTGCCAGCAGCTTAAGGGGCTTAAGGACAGATACGCAGTATTTT
CASSLRGLRTDTQYF
>TRBJ1-1|15|TRBV7-9|.|.
TGTGCCAGCAGCTTAGCCCTAACGATGAACACTGAAGCTTTCTTT
CASSLALTMNTEAFF
>TRBJ2-2|12|TRBV19|.|.
TGTGCCAGCACCAGGGTCCCCGGGGAGCTGTTTTTT
CASTRVPGELFF
>TRBJ1-6|12|TRBV28|.|.
TGTGCCAGCAGTTTTAGTGATTCACCCCTCCACTTT
CASSFSDSPLHF
>TRBJ1-2|14|TRBV7-8|.|.
TGTGCCAGCAGCTTTGGGGGAGGGCCTAATGGCTACACCTTC
CASSFGGGPNGYTF
>TRBJ2-2|14|TRBV19|.|TRBD1
TGTGCCAGTAGTAGGACAGGGTTCACCGGGGAGCTGTTTTTT
CASSRTGFTGELFF
>TRBJ2-7|14|TRBV19|.|TRBD1
TGTGCCAGTGGCAACCGGGACAGCACCTACGAGCAGTACTTC
CASGNRDSTYEQYF
>TRBJ1-5|19|TRBV27|.|TRBD1
TGTGCCAGCAGTTTAATTCCTCCCGGACAGGGTGGGAGCAATCAGCCCCAGCATTTT
CASSLIPPGQGGSNQPQHF
>TRBJ2-1|15|TRBV6-5|.|TRBD2
TGTGCCAGCAGTTACTTAGCTAGCGGGAGCTGGGAGCAGTTCTTC
CASSYLASGSWEQFF
>TRBJ1-5|14|TRBV11-2|.|.
TGTGCCAGCAGCCCAGGACGGGAAATCAGCCCCCAGCATTTT
CASSPGREISPQHF
>TRBJ1-2|15|TRBV7-2|.|.
TGTGCCAGCAGCTTAGCGACCAGGACGGGGGATGGCTACACCTTC
CASSLATRTGDGYTF
>TRBJ1-4|14|TRBV30|.|.
TGTGCCTGGAAACAGGGACGAGGTACCGAAAAACTGTTTTTT
CAWKQGRGTEKLFF
>TRBJ2-6|17|TRBV7-2|.|TRBD1
TGTGCCAGCAGCCGGACAGGGGGCTGGTCTGGGGCCAACGTCCTGACTTTC
CASSRTGGWSGANVLTF
>TRBJ1-6|13|TRBV27|.|.
TGTGCCAGCAGGGCGGCTCGGGATTCACCCCTCCACTTT
CASRAARDSPLHF
>TRBJ2-3|14|TRBV18|.|.
TGTGCCAGCTCATTGACGGCACGAGGAGATACGCAGTATTTT
CASSLTARGDTQYF
>TRBJ2-1|15|TRBV7-3|once|TRBD2
TGTGCCAGCAGCTTAAAACTAGCGGTTAACAATGAGCAGTTCTTC
CASSLKLAVNNEQFF
>TRBJ1-3|13|TRBV12-3/TRBV12-4|.|.
TGTGCCAGCAGTTTAGGGGGGCTGAACACCATATATTTT
CASSLGGLNTIYF
>TRBJ2-7|13|TRBV6-5|.|.
TGTGCCAGCAGAAAGCCAGGGGCCTACGAGCAGTACTTC
CASRKPGAYEQYF
>TRBJ1-1|13|TRBV7-3|.|TRBD1
TGTGCCAGCAGCCCTCGAACAGGGGGTGAAGCTTTCTTT
CASSPRTGGEAFF
>TRBJ2-1|15|TRBV11-2|.|.
TGTGCCAGCAGCTCGGCCGGGACTCGCTTCCATGAGCAGTTCTTC
CASSSAGTRFHEQFF
>TRBJ1-1|15|TRBV18|.|TRBD1
TGTGCCAGCTCAGATGACAGGGAGGAGAGGTATGGCGCCGTCTTT
CASSDDREERYGAVF
>TRBJ2-7|17|TRBV28|few|TRBD2
TGTGCCAGCAAGGGGACTAGCGGCCCCTCGGGACATTCCGAGCAGTACTTC
CASKGTSGPSGHSEQYF
>TRBJ2-7|16|TRBV5-1|.|TRBD2
TGCGCCAGCAGCTTGGGAGCTAGCGGGAACTCCTACGAGCAGTACTTC
CASSLGASGNSYEQYF
>TRBJ2-1|16|TRBV19|.|TRBD2
TGTGCCAGTAGTTTTCCGGGACTAGCGGGACTCAATGAGCAGTTCTTC
CASSFPGLAGLNEQFF
>TRBJ2-7|14|TRBV6-6|.|TRBD2
TGTGCCAGCAGAGGTAGCGGGAGGGAAGGCGAGCAGTACTTC
CASRGSGREGEQYF
>TRBJ2-6|17|TRBV28|.|TRBD1
TGTGCCAGCAGTACAACAGGGGCCTCCTCTGGGGCCAACGTCCTGACTTTC
CASSTTGASSGANVLTF
>TRBJ2-7|15|TRBV6-6|.|TRBD2
TGTGCCAGCAGTGGTCGAGCGGGAGGCTCCTACGAGCAGTACTTC
CASSGRAGGSYEQYF
>TRBJ1-1|13|TRBV12-3/TRBV12-4|.|TRBD1
TGTGCCAGCAGCCGGACAGGGGGCACTGAAGCTTTCTTT
CASSRTGGTEAFF
>TRBJ1-2|15|TRBV18|.|TRBD1
TGTGCCAGCTCACCGGACAGGGGATTACCGCGGGGCTACACCTTC
CASSPDRGLPRGYTF
>TRBJ2-7|15|TRBV4-2|.|TRBD1
TGTGCCAGCAGCCGAGCGGGACAGGGCATCTACGAGCAGTACTTC
CASSRAGQGIYEQYF
>TRBJ2-1|15|TRBV18|.|.
TGTGCCAGCTCAAGTATGGCGGGAACCTACAATGAGCAGTTCTTC
CASSSMAGTYNEQFF
>TRBJ2-1|18|TRBV18|once|TRBD2
TGTGCCAGCTCAACAGGGACTAGCGGGAAGAGCTCCTACAATGAGCAGTTCTTC
CASSTGTSGKSSYNEQFF
>TRBJ2-7|16|TRBV5-1|once|TRBD1
TGCGCCAGCAGCCCACGGGGACAGGGGGCAGGGTACGAGCAGTACTTC
CASSPRGQGAGYEQYF
>TRBJ1-4|16|TRBV11-2|.|.
TGTGCCAGCAGCTTAGGTGGGGGCTTAAGTGATGAAAAACTGTTTTTT
CASSLGGGLSDEKLFF
>TRBJ1-6|16|TRBV10-3|.|TRBD1
TGTGCCATCAGTGAGCAGGGGGCCACCTATAATTCACCCCTCCACTTT
CAISEQGATYNSPLHF
>TRBJ2-7|14|TRBV6-5|.|.
TGTGCCAGCAGTTACTCTACAGGAACCTACGAGCAGTACTTC
CASSYSTGTYEQYF
>TRBJ1-4|13|TRBV29-1|.|.
TGCAGCGTATTCGACAGGTTAGGGGAAAAACTGTTTTTT
CSVFDRLGEKLFF
>TRBJ1-5|15|TRBV6-5|.|TRBD1
TGTGCCAGCATCCCCGGGGGGACAGGGAATCAGCCCCAGCATTTT
CASIPGGTGNQPQHF
>TRBJ2-7|14|TRBV29-1|.|TRBD2
TGCAGCGTTATCCCGGGACTAGCGTCTTGGGAGCAGTACTTC
CSVIPGLASWEQYF
>TRBJ2-1|13|TRBV3-1/TRBV3-2|.|.
TGTGCCAGCAGCCCAAGGGAGAACGGTGAGCAGTTCTTC
CASSPRENGEQFF
>TRBJ1-4|15|TRBV28|.|TRBD1
TGTGCCAGCAGGCCCGACAGGGGGCCGAGTGAAAAACTGTTTTTT
CASRPDRGPSEKLFF
>TRBJ2-1|15|TRBV18|.|TRBD2
TGTGCCAGCTCACCTGCGATAGCGGGTGTGAATGAGCAGTTCTTC
CASSPAIAGVNEQFF
>TRBJ2-2|13|TRBV3-1/TRBV3-2|.|.
TGTGCCAGCAGCACCAAGGTTGACAGGGAGCTGTTTTTT
CASSTKVDRELFF
>TRBJ2-7|16|TRBV29-1|.|.
TGCAGCGTTGAAGCGCCAGGGTGGGCCCGGAGATACGAGCAGTACTTC
CSVEAPGWARRYEQYF
>TRBJ1-2|11|TRBV5-6|.|.
TGTGCCAGCAGCTTGAGTCAGAAACTACTATTC
CASSLSQKLLF
>TRBJ2-7|15|TRBV5-6|.|TRBD1
TGTGCCAGCAGCTTACAGGGGGCTAGCTCCTACGAGCAGTACTTC
CASSLQGASSYEQYF
>TRBJ1-2|14|TRBV5-4|.|TRBD1
TGTGCCAGCAGCTCCGGACAGGGAACGAGCGGCTACACCTTC
CASSSGQGTSGYTF
>TRBJ2-1|16|TRBV7-2|.|.
TGTGCCAGCAGCTTTCGACAGACCAGCTCCTACAATGAGCAGTTCTTC
CASSFRQTSSYNEQFF
>TRBJ2-6|17|TRBV28|once|TRBD2
TGTGCCAGCAGTCCTCGAGGCGGGGGCTCTGGGGCCAACGTCCTGACTTTC
CASSPRGGGSGANVLTF
>TRBJ1-5|16|TRBV2|few|TRBD1
TGTGCCAGCAGGGAAGACAGGGACCATAGCAATCAGCCCCAGCATTTT
CASREDRDHSNQPQHF
>TRBJ2-3|17|TRBV7-2|.|TRBD2
TGTGCCAGCAGCTTAACGAGGACTAGTCTTTCCCCAGATACGCAGTATTTT
CASSLTRTSLSPDTQYF
>TRBJ2-2|14|TRBV2|.|.
TGTGCCAGCAGACTTGGACTGGACACCGGGGAGCTGTTTTTT
CASRLGLDTGELFF